What follows describes a single T cell receptor beta chain. These data belong to a study of blood T cell repertoires in COVID-19. The V gene's germline CDR1 is MNHEY and CDR2 SVGAGI. V shed 6 bases, J shed 4 bases, and the junction held 3 bases outside the gene matches. CDR3 length equals 14 residues. Here immunoSEQ multiplex PCR was the method, and the copy in TCRdb shows in-frame clones only, minus some. Of under 200,000 clones listed, around four fifths are singletons. This chain links TRBV6-5 with TRBJ1-2, with TRBD1 matching 12 bases. The source of this sequence is a man between 65 and 85 years old with acute or convalescent COVID-19. The sequenced sample was peripheral blood. The CDR3 DNA follows: TGTGCCAGCAGGACGGGACAGGGGGCCTATGGCTACACCTTC. Translated: CASRTGQGAYGYTF.